The 22 T cell receptor beta chains below were found in one sample sequenced in a study of T cell changes during pregnancy in multiple sclerosis. TCRdb's table, derived via immunoSEQ multiplex PCR, lists solely in-frame clones and lacks some. The sample includes 39,000 or so clones, 90% to 95% of them seen just once. The specimen comprised CD8+ T cells from peripheral blood mononuclear cells, sampled in the third trimester of pregnancy. These receptors all stem from a female donor with multiple sclerosis, enrolled in a pregnancy study.

This chain joins TRBV29-1 and TRBJ2-7, with TRBD1 as a possible D gene (5 bases). The CDR3 is made up of 14 amino acids. The germline V gene has CDR1 SQVTM and CDR2 ANQGSEA. V lost 4 bases and J 2 bases, leaving 15 bases between the germline ends. CDR3 DNA sequence: TGCAGCGTTGTGCTCGACAGATCGACCTACGAGCAGTACTTC. This codes for CSVVLDRSTYEQYF.

The rearrangement uses TRBV25-1 and TRBJ1-4; TRBD1 might be the D (5 bases). Germline V CDR1 and CDR2: MGHDK, SYGVNS. The CDR3 runs to 15 residues. V was shortened by 4 bases and J by 4 bases, with 13 bases between the two germline ends. In nucleotides, the CDR3 is TGTGCCAGCAGTGTATCCGCAGGGAATAATGAAAAACTGTTTTTT. This codes for CASSVSAGNNEKLFF.

J is TRBJ2-1 and V is TRBV6-6, with D unresolved. The CDR3 is made up of 13 amino acids. V was shortened by 2 bases and J by 8 bases, with 10 bases between the two germline ends. Germline V gene sequence: CDR1 MNHNY, CDR2 SVGAGI (reference sequence). The CDR3 DNA is TGTGCCAGCAGTTACGTAGGCGGTGATGAGCAGTTCTTC. Its translation: CASSYVGGDEQFF.

This sequence joins TRBV19 and TRBJ2-7; D might be TRBD2 (6 bases). The germline CDR1 and CDR2 sequences are LNHDA and SQIVND (reference sequence). The CDR3 contains 12 residues. The ends were cut back, 6 bases at V and 5 bases at J, with 11 bases in the middle. CDR3 in DNA: TGTGCCAGTAGCCATGGGGGGAACGAGCAGTACTTC. Amino acids: CASSHGGNEQYF. The full variable domain, its missing parts supplied by reference TRBV19 and TRBJ2-7, is DGGITQSPKYLFRKEGQNVTLSCEQNLNHDAMYWYRQDPGQGLRLIYYSQIVNDFQKGDIAEGYSVSREKKESFPLTVTSAQKNPTAFYLCASSHGGNEQYFGPGTRLTVT.

V gene TRBV5-1 combines with J gene TRBJ2-7; weak D call: TRBD2 (6 bases). The germline V gene encodes CDR1 SGHRS and CDR2 YFSETQ. The CDR3 totals 14 residues. With 0 bases removed from V and 3 bases from J, the gap between germline ends came to 10 bases. DNA of the CDR3: TGCGCCAGCAGCTTGGCTCAGGGAGGCTACGAGCAGTACTTC. Protein product: CASSLAQGGYEQYF.

CDR3 in amino acids: CASSQSGLAGLWEQYF. CDR3 sequence (DNA): TGTGCCAGCAGCCAGTCGGGACTAGCGGGACTATGGGAGCAGTACTTC. The chain links TRBV4-2 to TRBJ2-7; 13 bases are shared with TRBD2. The CDR3 is 16 residues long. CDR1 and CDR2 (germline): LGHNA, YNFKEQ. Losses at the gene ends were 3 bases for V and 7 bases for J; bases not matched to a gene: 9.

The rearrangement links TRBV6-6 to TRBJ2-7, with D possibly being TRBD1 (5 bases). CDR3 length: 14 residues. Trimming took off 7 bases at V and 5 bases at J, with 18 bases between the two ends. Looked up from germline, CDR1 is MNHNY and CDR2 is SVGAGI (reference sequence). The CDR3 sequence is CASTLSQGFHEQYF. The CDR3 DNA follows: TGTGCCAGCACCCTCTCCCAGGGTTTTCACGAGCAGTACTTC.

This clone was found once. The V and J genes are TRBV27 and TRBJ1-5; 7 bases fit TRBD1. Per germline, CDR1 MNHEY and CDR2 SMNVEV (reference sequence). The trim removed 6 bases at V and 4 bases at J, leaving 3 bases unmatched. CDR3 size: 13 residues. The CDR3 region has the DNA TGTGCCAGCAGCGACAGGGTGAATCAGCCCCAGCATTTT. Encoded protein: CASSDRVNQPQHF.

V usage is TRBV29-1 and J usage is TRBJ1-2, with D unclear. Looked up from germline, CDR1 is SQVTM and CDR2 is ANQGSEA. V lost 0 bases to trimming and J lost 4 bases, with 9 bases between them. The CDR3 is made up of 13 amino acids. CDR3 region: CSVEDFVSYGYTF. In DNA, the CDR3 is TGCAGCGTTGAAGATTTCGTCAGCTATGGCTACACCTTC. The entire variable domain, with the rest obtained from reference TRBV29-1 and TRBJ1-2, is as follows: SAVISQKPSRDICQRGTSLTIQCQVDSQVTMMFWYRQQPGQSLTLIATANQGSEATYESGFVIDKFPISRPNLTFSTLTVSNMSPEDSSIYLCSVEDFVSYGYTFGSGTRLTVV.

A single count supports this clone. V is TRBV18 and J is TRBJ2-1, with 8 bases fitting TRBD2. CDR3 size: 14 residues. Per germline, CDR1 KGHSH and CDR2 LQKENI. The V segment lost 2 bases and the J segment 6 bases; nucleotides outside the gene matches: 3. The DNA of the CDR3 is TGTGCCAGCTCACCAGCGGGAGGTTCCAATGAGCAGTTCTTC. This sequence encodes CASSPAGGSNEQFF.

The V gene is TRBV15, the J gene TRBJ2-5; D possibly corresponds to TRBD2 (5 bases). Germline lookup yields CDR1 LNHNV and CDR2 YYDKDF (reference sequence). With 1 base removed from V and 1 base from J, the gap between germline ends came to 10 bases. There are 15 residues in the CDR3. The CDR3 reads CATSRVLRVQETQYF. The CDR3 nucleotides are TGTGCCACCAGCAGAGTATTGAGGGTCCAAGAGACCCAGTACTTC.

This clone was seen a single time. The CDR3 coding sequence is TGTGCCAGCAGCGTAGCTCTACAGACAGCAAACTATGGCTACACCTTC. This encodes CASSVALQTANYGYTF. The chain carries TRBV9 and TRBJ1-2; a weak D match, TRBD1 (5 bases). Germline-derived CDR1 and CDR2 are SGDLS and YYNGEE. The CDR3 is 16 amino acids. V was cut by 0 bases and J by 2 bases, with 14 bases left in between.

This clone appeared a single time. The rearrangement uses TRBV5-8 and TRBJ1-1, with TRBD1 matching over 10 bases. This CDR3 has 16 residues. Germline V CDR1 and CDR2: SGHTS, YDEGEE. The trim removed 1 base at V and 0 bases at J, leaving 3 bases unmatched. CDR3 protein: CASSLWTGGMNTEAFF. The CDR3 coding sequence is TGTGCCAGCAGCTTGTGGACAGGGGGAATGAACACTGAAGCTTTCTTT.

The chain employs TRBV2 and TRBJ2-2; perhaps TRBD1 as D (6 bases). From germline, CDR1 is SNHLY and CDR2 FYNNEI. The CDR3 is 14 amino acids. Trimming stripped 11 bases from V and 1 base from J, with 14 bases between. The CDR3 region is CAWSDRLNTGELFF. The DNA for the CDR3 is TGTGCCTGGTCGGACAGATTGAACACCGGGGAGCTGTTTTTT.

This sequence joins TRBV7-9 and TRBJ2-3; no clear D. Germline V gives CDR1 SEHNR, CDR2 FQNEAQ (reference sequence). Trimming took off 8 bases at V and 1 base at J, with 10 bases between the two ends. CDR3 length: 13 amino acids. CDR3 in DNA: TGTGCCAGCGCCCCTGCGGGCACAGATACGCAGTATTTT. This encodes CASAPAGTDTQYF.

V and J are TRBV4-1 and TRBJ2-5; perhaps TRBD2 as D (5 bases). V lost 0 bases and J lost 6, with 14 bases in between. From germline, CDR1 is MGHRA and CDR2 YSYEKL. CDR3 length: 15 residues. The CDR3 is CASSQDRGSGQTQYF. The CDR3 DNA reads TGCGCCAGCAGCCAAGATCGAGGGAGTGGGCAGACCCAGTACTTC.

This chain uses TRBV7-9 with TRBJ2-7; TRBD1 agrees at 7 bases. In germline, CDR1 is SEHNR, CDR2 FQNEAQ (reference sequence). V was clipped by 4 bases and J by 6 bases; unmatched bases: 6. The CDR3 runs 13 residues. DNA for the CDR3: TGTGCCAGCAGCTCCACAGGGGTGAGCGAGCAGTACTTC. It translates to CASSSTGVSEQYF.

Sample share makes this clone medium-sized. The rearrangement joins TRBV30 to TRBJ2-1, with 11 bases that match TRBD2. V gave up 5 bases and J gave up 3 bases; unmatched junction bases: 6. The CDR3 sequence is 15 residues long. Germline V gene sequence: CDR1 GTSNPN, CDR2 SVGIG (reference sequence). Here the CDR3 DNA reads TGTGCCTGGCAAACCGGGACTAGCGGCTACAATGAGCAGTTCTTC. Encoded protein: CAWQTGTSGYNEQFF.

The rearrangement joins TRBV4-3 to TRBJ1-2, with D maybe TRBD1 (5 bases). The CDR3 loop spans 16 amino acids. Germline V gene sequence: CDR1 LGHNA, CDR2 YSLEER. V was shortened by 1 base and J by 3 bases, with 15 bases between the two germline ends. The CDR3 nucleotides read TGCGCCAGCAGCCAAGCTACAGGCTGGGTGGACTATGGCTACACCTTC. It yields the protein CASSQATGWVDYGYTF.

The V call is TRBV28, the J call TRBJ1-2; the D gene is possibly TRBD1 (5 bases). The length of the CDR3 is 16 residues. CDR1 and CDR2 from the germline V gene are MDHEN and SYDVKM. Trimming removed 4 bases from V and 4 bases from J, with 19 bases in between. CDR3 amino acids: CASSYDLPGVRYGYTF. Written as DNA, the CDR3 is TGTGCCAGCAGTTACGATCTCCCGGGGGTACGCTATGGCTACACCTTC.

CDR3 bases: TGTGCCAGTAGTCCAGGTGGCAATGAGCAGTTCTTC. Translating gives CASSPGGNEQFF. The chain combines TRBV19 with TRBJ2-1; D is uncertain. This CDR3 has 12 residues. V was cut by 5 bases and J by 6 bases, with 8 bases left in between. Germline V gene lookup returns CDR1 LNHDA and CDR2 SQIVND (reference sequence).

V usage is TRBV27 and J usage is TRBJ2-1; TRBD2 matches 7 bases. Germline CDR1 reads MNHEY; CDR2 reads SMNVEV (reference sequence). This CDR3 contains 12 residues. Germline trimming cut 2 bases from V and 8 bases from J; bases unmatched to any gene: 0. CDR3 region: CASSLGRDEQFF. As DNA, the CDR3 is TGTGCCAGCAGTTTAGGGAGGGATGAGCAGTTCTTC.